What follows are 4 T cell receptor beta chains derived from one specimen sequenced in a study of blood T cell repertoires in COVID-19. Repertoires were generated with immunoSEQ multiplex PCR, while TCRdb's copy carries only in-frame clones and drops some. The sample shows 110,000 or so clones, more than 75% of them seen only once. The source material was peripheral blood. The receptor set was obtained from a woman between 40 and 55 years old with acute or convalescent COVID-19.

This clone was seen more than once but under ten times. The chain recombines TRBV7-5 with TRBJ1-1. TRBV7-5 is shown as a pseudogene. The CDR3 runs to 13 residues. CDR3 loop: CVRSLGAAPEAFF. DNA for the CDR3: TGTGTCAGAAGCTTAGGAGCCGCCCCTGAAGCTTTCTTT.

In DNA form, the CDR3 reads TGTGCCGGATCGAGGGAATTTGGAAATCAGCCCCAGCATTTT. This encodes CAGSREFGNQPQHF. The chain uses TRBV6-5 and TRBJ1-5; no clear D. With 11 bases removed from V and 4 bases from J, the gap between germline ends came to 18 bases. Germline CDR1 and CDR2: MNHEY and SVGAGI. This CDR3 is built from 14 residues.

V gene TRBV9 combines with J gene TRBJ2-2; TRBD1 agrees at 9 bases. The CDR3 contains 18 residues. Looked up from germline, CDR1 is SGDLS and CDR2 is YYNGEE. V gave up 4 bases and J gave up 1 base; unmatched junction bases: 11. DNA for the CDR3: TGTGCCAGCAGCATCTGGACAGGGGACCTCGGGAACACCGGGGAGCTGTTTTTT. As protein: CASSIWTGDLGNTGELFF.

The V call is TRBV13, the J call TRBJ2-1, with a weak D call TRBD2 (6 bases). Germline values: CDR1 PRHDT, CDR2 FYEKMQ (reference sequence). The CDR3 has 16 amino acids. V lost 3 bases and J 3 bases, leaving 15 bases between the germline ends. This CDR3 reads CASSFRSGRDYNEQFF. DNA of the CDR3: TGTGCCAGCAGCTTCCGCTCTGGGCGGGACTACAATGAGCAGTTCTTC. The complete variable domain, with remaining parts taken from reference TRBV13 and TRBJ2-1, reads AAGVIQSPRHLIKEKRETATLKCYPIPRHDTVYWYQQGPGQDPQFLISFYEKMQSDKGSIPDRFSAQQFSDYHSELNMSSLELGDSALYFCASSFRSGRDYNEQFFGPGTRLTVL.